The sequence of this TCR beta chain was determined in a study of shared clonotypes between healthy human individuals. Study findings and constraints: Clonotypes not shared had lower generation probabilities than those common to all four donors. The sampled material consisted only of blood, and tissue repertoires are likely to differ.

Sequencing was performed with immunoSEQ multiplex PCR; in TCRdb, only in-frame clones are kept and a portion is missing. The sample has about 2 million clones, about 95% seen once; the top ten hold around 1.1%. The CDR3 is 15 amino acids. The trim removed 3 bases at V and 2 bases at J, leaving 4 bases unmatched. Looked up from germline, CDR1 is SNHLY and CDR2 is FYNNEI. On this clone: Its cognate antigen is unknown.

CD45RO-negative CD8 cells positively selected for CCR7 made up the naive population, which excluded terminally differentiated effector memory CD45RA+ cells. This receptor was taken from a man aged 18 to 35 in good health. This chain joins TRBV2 and TRBJ1-5; 7 bases align to TRBD1. Sequenced material: naive CD8+ T cells sorted from blood. The CDR3 bases are TGTGCCAGCAGTGAGACAGGGAAGGGCAATCAGCCCCAGCATTTT. The encoded protein is CASSETGKGNQPQHF.